This T cell receptor (beta chain) appears in the sequencing data of a study of blood T cell repertoires in COVID-19. Germline V gene data show CDR1 as SGHDT and CDR2 as YYEEEE. The CDR3 length is 14 residues. With 4 bases clipped from V and 4 bases from J, the junction kept 5 bases outside the gene matches. Repertoires were generated with immunoSEQ multiplex PCR, while TCRdb's copy carries only in-frame clones and drops some. Of 110,000 or so clones detected, 75% to 90% appear once; the ten largest clones hold 5% to 6.5%. Sequencing used peripheral blood. The TCR was taken from a woman aged 60-75 years with COVID-19, enrolled during active disease. V and J are TRBV5-6 and TRBJ1-5; 7 bases align to TRBD1. The CDR3, as DNA: TGTGCCAGCAGCATCCGGGACAGTAATCAGCCCCAGCATTTT. Translation gives CASSIRDSNQPQHF. The full variable domain, in which reference TRBV5-6 and TRBJ1-5 provide the parts outside the CDR3, is DAGVTQSPTHLIKTRGQQVTLRCSPKSGHDTVSWYQQALGQGPQFIFQYYEEEERQRGNFPDRFSGHQFPNYSSELNVNALLLGDSALYLCASSIRDSNQPQHFGDGTRLSIL.